This T cell receptor beta chain was recovered during a study of blood T cell repertoires in COVID-19. Study in general: Acute and convalescent COVID-19 samples came from the United States, Italy and Spain. T cells, B-cell-depleted T cells, or PBMCs supplied cDNA or gDNA.

Sequencing was performed with immunoSEQ multiplex PCR; in TCRdb, only in-frame clones are kept and a portion is missing. The sample lists about 130,000 clones, roughly 80% occurring once. The germline V gene encodes CDR1 SNHLY and CDR2 FYNNEI. This CDR3 contains 14 residues. J gave up 3 bases and V 6 bases, and 8 bases lay outside the gene matches. Sequenced sample: peripheral blood. The receptor was derived from a woman of 80 years or more with acute or convalescent COVID-19. The chain has TRBV2 and TRBJ2-7, with TRBD2 identical over 7 bases. The CDR3 DNA is TGTGCCAGCAGAGCCGGACTAGTAGGCTACGAGCAGTACTTC. Residues: CASRAGLVGYEQYF.